One sample yielded the 14 T cell receptor beta chains listed below, sequenced in a study of radiotherapy plus CTLA-4 blockade in lung cancer. Generated by immunoSEQ multiplex PCR, the TCRdb table keeps only in-frame clones and is missing some. The data show around 90,000 clones, roughly 80% seen once. The input for sequencing was peripheral blood, taken from a patient treated with radiotherapy plus ipilimumab. These receptors were taken from a human donor with non-small cell lung cancer who had stable disease on radiotherapy plus ipilimumab.

This chain joins TRBV7-9 and TRBJ1-1; D unclear. Germline V gives CDR1 SEHNR, CDR2 FQNEAQ (reference sequence). The CDR3 consists of 12 residues. The V end lost 6 bases, the J end lost 3 bases, and 8 bases lay between the germline ends. The DNA of the CDR3 is TGTGCCAGCAGTTACCAAGACACTGAAGCTTTCTTT. It is translated as CASSYQDTEAFF. The whole variable domain, remainder taken from reference TRBV7-9 and TRBJ1-1, is DTGVSQNPRHKITKRGQNVTFRCDPISEHNRLYWYRQTLGQGPEFLTYFQNEAQLEKSRLLSDRFSAERPKGSFSTLEIQRTEQGDSAMYLCASSYQDTEAFFGQGTRLTVV.

The rearrangement joins TRBV10-3 to TRBJ2-7; 8 bases match TRBD2. The CDR3 contains 11 residues. The germline CDR1 and CDR2 sequences are ENHRY and SYGVKD. The CDR3 DNA sequence: TGTGCTTTTGGCGGGGGGTACGAGCAGTACTTC. It codes for CAFGGGYEQYF.

This clone was observed a single time. The chain recombines TRBV5-1 with TRBJ2-5; no definite D call. Looked up from germline, CDR1 is SGHRS and CDR2 is YFSETQ. Trimming removed 4 bases from V and 4 bases from J, with 11 bases in between. The CDR3 length is 13 residues. CDR3 loop: CASSPSPGETQYF. The CDR3 DNA reads as TGCGCCAGCAGCCCCAGCCCCGGAGAGACCCAGTACTTC.

The J gene is TRBJ2-3, the V gene TRBV7-2; TRBD2 matches at 14 bases. Trimming removed 5 bases from V and 4 bases from J; junction bases left unmatched: 8. Germline V gives CDR1 SGHTA, CDR2 FQGNSA. The CDR3 runs 17 residues. The CDR3 loop is CASSPRTSGGLSDTQYF. DNA for the CDR3: TGTGCCAGCAGCCCACGGACTAGCGGGGGGCTATCAGATACGCAGTATTTT. The full variable domain, completed using reference TRBV7-2 and TRBJ2-3, is GAGVSQSPSNKVTEKGKDVELRCDPISGHTALYWYRQSLGQGLEFLIYFQGNSAPDKSGLPSDRFSAERTGGSVSTLTIQRTQQEDSAVYLCASSPRTSGGLSDTQYFGPGTRLTVL.

V usage is TRBV5-1 and J usage is TRBJ1-1, with unresolved D. This CDR3 has 13 amino acids. Trimming stripped 3 bases from V and 0 bases from J, with 6 bases between. Germline CDR1 and CDR2: SGHRS and YFSETQ. CDR3 sequence: CASSSGMNTEAFF. As DNA, the CDR3 is TGCGCCAGCAGCTCCGGGATGAACACTGAAGCTTTCTTT. Complete variable domain (other parts from reference TRBV5-1 and TRBJ1-1): KAGVTQTPRYLIKTRGQQVTLSCSPISGHRSVSWYQQTPGQGLQFLFEYFSETQRNKGNFPGRFSGRQFSNSRSEMNVSTLELGDSALYLCASSSGMNTEAFFGQGTRLTVV.

The genes are TRBV5-8 and TRBJ2-7; TRBD1 matches at 8 bases. V lost 5 bases, J lost 3 bases, and 7 bases stayed unmatched. Germline V gene sequence: CDR1 SGHTS, CDR2 YDEGEE. The CDR3 spans 14 residues. The CDR3 loop is CASSRDRRNYEQYF. DNA of the CDR3: TGTGCCAGCAGTAGGGACAGGCGTAACTACGAGCAGTACTTC.

The chain carries TRBV29-1 and TRBJ2-1; TRBD2 matches at 15 bases. Germline V gene data show CDR1 as SQVTM and CDR2 as ANQGSEA. The CDR3 sequence is 17 residues long. The ends lost 5 bases at V and 6 bases at J; junction bases unmatched: 11. CDR3 sequence: CSVPGLAGGGRINEQFF. The CDR3 nucleotides read TGCAGCGTTCCGGGACTAGCGGGAGGAGGACGAATCAATGAGCAGTTCTTC.

This clone was recorded only once. V usage is TRBV7-8 and J usage is TRBJ2-6; D unresolved. The CDR3 consists of 17 residues. Germline CDR1 and CDR2: SGHVS and FQNEAQ. V was shortened by 3 bases and J by 0 bases, with 12 bases between the two germline ends. The CDR3 DNA is TGTGCCAGCAGCTTGTGGGCCAGGCGCTCTGGGGCCAACGTCCTGACTTTC. Amino acid sequence: CASSLWARRSGANVLTF.

This chain links TRBV27 with TRBJ2-2; no clear D. The CDR3 totals 15 residues. From germline, CDR1 is MNHEY and CDR2 SMNVEV (reference sequence). Trimming shortened V by 2 bases and J by 7 bases, and 14 bases separated the two germline ends. The CDR3 DNA reads TGTGCCAGCAGTTTAGTCCCCGCTGTTATCGGGGAGCTGTTTTTT. Translation: CASSLVPAVIGELFF.

The V and J genes are TRBV5-1 and TRBJ2-7; perhaps TRBD1 as D (5 bases). Germline V lookup: CDR1 SGHRS, CDR2 YFSETQ. This CDR3 comprises 12 residues. V lost 5 bases and J lost 3, with 9 bases in between. DNA of the CDR3: TGCGCCAGCAGAGCGCAGGGCTACGAGCAGTACTTC. Translation gives CASRAQGYEQYF.

The V and J genes are TRBV6-5 and TRBJ1-1; possible D gene TRBD1, 6 bases. Germline-derived CDR1 and CDR2 are MNHEY and SVGAGI. Trimming took 6 bases from V and 4 from J, leaving 15 bases between them. This CDR3 spans 14 amino acids. The CDR3 nucleotides are TGTGCCAGCAGCAGATCAGGGGTTAGCACTGAAGCTTTCTTT. Its translation: CASSRSGVSTEAFF.

V and J are TRBV4-1 and TRBJ1-1, with no clear D. The germline V and J ends were trimmed by 0 bases and 6 bases, with 8 bases remaining between them. This CDR3 comprises 13 residues. Per the germline V gene, CDR1 is MGHRA and CDR2 is YSYEKL. In DNA, the CDR3 is TGCGCCAGCAGCCAAGATTTTGGGGCTGAAGCTTTCTTT. Its protein is CASSQDFGAEAFF.

This clone was seen just once. The chain has TRBV9 and TRBJ2-5, with 9 nucleotides matching TRBD2. V lost 0 bases, J lost 4 bases, and 7 bases stayed unmatched. The germline V gene encodes CDR1 SGDLS and CDR2 YYNGEE. The CDR3 spans 16 residues. CDR3 DNA: TGTGCCAGCAGCGTAGGGTTAGCGGGGGTGGTAGAGACCCAGTACTTC. Translation gives CASSVGLAGVVETQYF.

CDR3 region: CASSSYEGAGELFF. CDR3 sequence (DNA): TGTGCCAGCAGCTCATATGAGGGGGCCGGGGAGCTGTTTTTT. The chain combines TRBV7-6 with TRBJ2-2; maybe TRBD1 (6 bases). The CDR3 runs to 14 residues. V gave up 4 bases and J gave up 6 bases, with 12 bases separating them. The germline gives CDR1 SGHVS, CDR2 FNYEAQ.